These 23 T cell receptor beta chains were all obtained from the same sample, sequenced in a study of blood T cells in healthy people across ages. A second PCR, run for about 6 to 11 cycles, used a sample-barcoded 5' primer plus a J-beta primer mix. MiXCR, run by TCRdb on the 5' RACE reads, gives a single entry per CDR3 protein. This sample carries 1.5 million to 2 million distinct CDR3 sequences, 28% of them seen once, and the ten largest clones take 7.7%. The sequencing input was blood. The origin of the receptors is a woman aged 30 to 39 in good health.

This clonotype was counted at least ten times. The rearrangement uses TRBV7-2 and TRBJ2-7, with a possible D match to TRBD1 (5 bases). V was clipped by 6 bases and J by 2 bases, with 14 bases between them. The CDR3 runs 14 residues. CDR1 is SGHTA and CDR2 is FQGNSA in the germline V gene. In nucleotides, the CDR3 is TGTGCCAGCAGAAGGGTCCAAGGGGCCTACGAGCAGTACTTC. It encodes CASRRVQGAYEQYF.

The chain has TRBV14 and TRBJ2-5; TRBD2 aligns across 11 bases. J was trimmed by 2 bases and V by 4 bases; bases with no gene match: 12. The CDR3 is 18 amino acids. Germline V gene lookup returns CDR1 SGHDN and CDR2 FVKESK. The CDR3 loop is CASSPTTSGNPIQETQYF. In DNA, the CDR3 is TGTGCCAGCAGCCCAACGACTAGCGGGAATCCCATTCAAGAGACCCAGTACTTC.

This clonotype was seen only a few times. J is TRBJ2-1 and V is TRBV6-5, with 8 positions matching TRBD2. The CDR3 covers 16 residues. Trimming at V came to 0 bases and at J to 12 bases, leaving 13 bases not matched to a gene. Germline CDR1 is MNHEY and CDR2 is SVGAGI. The CDR3 protein is CASSYSSASGRGGQFF. The CDR3 DNA is TGTGCCAGCAGTTACTCGTCAGCCAGCGGGAGAGGGGGGCAGTTCTTC.

The gene calls are TRBV27 and TRBJ1-1; no definite D call. The CDR3 has 15 amino acids. In germline, CDR1 is MNHEY, CDR2 SMNVEV (reference sequence). V was cut by 3 bases and J by 0 bases, with 11 bases left in between. CDR3 loop: CASSFSGVMNTEAFF. CDR3 bases: TGTGCCAGCAGTTTCTCCGGGGTAATGAACACTGAAGCTTTCTTT.

This chain uses TRBV20-1 with TRBJ1-5, with D possibly TRBD1 on 6 matching bases. V shed 2 bases and J shed 4 bases, with 18 bases lying between them. The germline CDR1 and CDR2 sequences are DFQATT and SNEGSKA (reference sequence). The CDR3 is 16 amino acids. The CDR3 loop reads CSARPRWTAPNQPQHF. The CDR3 DNA reads as TGCAGTGCTAGACCCCGCTGGACAGCTCCTAATCAGCCCCAGCATTTT.

The chain has TRBV5-5 and TRBJ1-2, with a tentative D call TRBD1 (6 bases). The CDR3 totals 14 residues. Trimming removed 4 bases from V and 9 bases from J, with 19 bases in between. Germline CDR1 is SGHKS and CDR2 is YYEKEE (reference sequence). CDR3 sequence: CASSPAQGNSSYTF. Here the CDR3 DNA reads TGTGCCAGCAGCCCCGCCCAGGGGAATTCTAGCTACACCTTC. Filled out from reference TRBV5-5 and TRBJ1-2, the complete variable domain reads DAGVTQSPTHLIKTRGQQVTLRCSPISGHKSVSWYQQVLGQGPQFIFQYYEKEERGRGNFPDRFSARQFPNYSSELNVNALLLGDSALYLCASSPAQGNSSYTFGSGTRLTVV.

This chain uses TRBV5-5 with TRBJ1-5; D gene uncertain. The V gene lost 4 bases and the J gene lost 0 bases, with 8 bases spanning the gap. Germline V gene sequence: CDR1 SGHKS, CDR2 YYEKEE (reference sequence). This CDR3 spans 14 amino acids. CDR3 in amino acids: CASSGHYSNQPQHF. DNA for the CDR3: TGTGCCAGCAGCGGCCACTATAGCAATCAGCCCCAGCATTTT.

A few counts support this clonotype. The chain couples TRBV12-3 or TRBV12-4 to TRBJ2-2, with D maybe TRBD2 (5 bases). This CDR3 contains 14 residues. Trimming took off 6 bases at V and 0 bases at J, with 8 bases between the two ends. This chain's CDR3 is CASRPGSNTGELFF. The DNA for the CDR3 is TGTGCCAGCAGGCCGGGATCGAACACCGGGGAGCTGTTTTTT.

This clonotype was observed at least ten times. The chain joins TRBV29-1 to TRBJ2-7; 8 bases are shared with TRBD2. The CDR3 length is 13 residues. J was trimmed by 7 bases and V by 3 bases; bases with no gene match: 8. The germline gives CDR1 SQVTM, CDR2 ANQGSEA. CDR3 in DNA: TGCAGCGTTGACACAGCGGGAGTTCGAGAGCAGTACTTC. Translated: CSVDTAGVREQYF.

This clonotype was counted only a few times. CDR3 DNA sequence: TGTGCCAGCAGTTACTCCCGGACCCCAGGCGACTACACCTTC. It specifies CASSYSRTPGDYTF. This chain joins TRBV6-6 and TRBJ1-2; D unclear. V lost 0 bases and J 10 bases, leaving 15 bases between the germline ends. Germline V gives CDR1 MNHNY, CDR2 SVGAGI (reference sequence). This CDR3 contains 14 residues.

The table lists this clonotype with a few counts. The chain couples TRBV20-1 to TRBJ2-7; no firm D call. V was cut by 2 bases and J by 3 bases, with 5 bases left in between. Germline-derived CDR1 and CDR2 are DFQATT and SNEGSKA (reference sequence). This CDR3 is built from 11 residues. Here the CDR3 DNA reads TGCAGTGCTAGAACTCACTACGAGCAGTACTTC. It codes for CSARTHYEQYF.

A few counts support this clonotype. This chain links TRBV20-1 with TRBJ2-7; 9 bases line up with TRBD1. Germline V gives CDR1 DFQATT, CDR2 SNEGSKA (reference sequence). The V and J ends lost 6 bases and 2 bases, in that order; junction bases with no gene match: 8. The CDR3 loop spans 14 amino acids. DNA of the CDR3: TGCAGTGCCGACCGGGACAGGGCCCCCTACGAGCAGTACTTC. Its translation: CSADRDRAPYEQYF.

In this sample, this clonotype turned up once. The chain couples TRBV25-1 to TRBJ1-2; D remains ambiguous. The V gene's germline CDR1 is MGHDK and CDR2 SYGVNS. Between the trimmed V and J ends, which lost 2 bases and 5 bases, there was a span of 9 bases. The CDR3 totals 13 residues. The CDR3 is CASSEPHGYGYTF. CDR3 nucleotide sequence: TGTGCCAGCAGTGAACCCCACGGATATGGCTACACCTTC.

This clonotype was observed many times. The chain has TRBV12-3 or TRBV12-4 and TRBJ2-7; TRBD2 aligns across 11 bases. The junction had 7 bases not matched to a gene; V was cut back by 6 bases and J by 3 bases. The CDR3 length is 15 residues. CDR3 sequence reads: CASRAGTSGSYEQYF. CDR3 bases: TGTGCCAGCAGGGCCGGGACTAGCGGAAGCTACGAGCAGTACTTC.

This chain uses TRBV20-1 with TRBJ1-5; 8 bases line up with TRBD1. This CDR3 is built from 14 residues. Trimming removed 2 bases from V and 5 bases from J; junction bases left unmatched: 5. Looked up from germline, CDR1 is DFQATT and CDR2 is SNEGSKA (reference sequence). In nucleotides, the CDR3 is TGCAGTGCTAGACCCGGGACAGGTGATCAGCCCCAGCATTTT. The encoded protein is CSARPGTGDQPQHF.

This clonotype was seen at least ten times. V and J are TRBV5-1 and TRBJ2-5; 7 nucleotides match TRBD1. Germline V gene lookup returns CDR1 SGHRS and CDR2 YFSETQ. The CDR3 covers 12 residues. The trim removed 4 bases at V and 10 bases at J, leaving 7 bases unmatched. CDR3 nucleotides: TGCGCCAGCAGCAAAGGGACAGACGGCCAGTACTTC. This sequence encodes CASSKGTDGQYF.

This clonotype was counted ten times or more. The rearrangement joins TRBV6-5 to TRBJ2-7; D unresolved. The CDR3 extends over 14 amino acids. Germline V lookup: CDR1 MNHEY, CDR2 SVGAGI. The V end lost 6 bases, the J end lost 0 bases, and 12 bases lay between the germline ends. The CDR3, as DNA: TGTGCCAGCAGACCTTTACGGAACTCCTACGAGCAGTACTTC. Translating gives CASRPLRNSYEQYF.

The chain employs TRBV5-1 and TRBJ1-1; the D is unclear. Per the germline V gene, CDR1 is SGHRS and CDR2 is YFSETQ. The CDR3 loop spans 14 amino acids. V was trimmed by 2 bases and J by 1 base, leaving 9 bases between them. The CDR3 sequence is CASSFGEGNTEAFF. CDR3 nucleotides: TGCGCCAGCAGCTTTGGGGAGGGGAACACTGAAGCTTTCTTT. Based on the CDR3 plus reference TRBV5-1 and TRBJ1-1, the full variable domain is KAGVTQTPRYLIKTRGQQVTLSCSPISGHRSVSWYQQTPGQGLQFLFEYFSETQRNKGNFPGRFSGRQFSNSRSEMNVSTLELGDSALYLCASSFGEGNTEAFFGQGTRLTVV.

Concerning this clonotype itself: The junction shows a germline mismatch at one end, possibly a read error. The V and J genes are TRBV5-1 and TRBJ2-1; 8 nucleotides match TRBD2. This CDR3 comprises 16 residues. Germline V gives CDR1 SGHRS, CDR2 YFSETQ. CDR3: CSSSLGGGPSCNEQFF. The CDR3 DNA reads as TGCTCCAGCAGCCTCGGGGGGGGGCCCTCCTGCAATGAGCAGTTCTTC. The variable domain in full, with the rest retrieved from reference TRBV5-1 and TRBJ2-1, is KAGVTQTPRYLIKTRGQQVTLSCSPISGHRSVSWYQQTPGQGLQFLFEYFSETQRNKGNFPGRFSGRQFSNSRSEMNVSTLELGDSALYLCSSSLGGGPSCNEQFFGPGTRLTVL.

The gene calls are TRBV30 and TRBJ2-7, with 9 bases aligning to TRBD1. With 4 bases clipped from V and 3 bases from J, the junction kept 7 bases outside the gene matches. Germline CDR1 is GTSNPN and CDR2 is SVGIG (reference sequence). CDR3 length: 14 amino acids. CDR3 nucleotides: TGTGCCTGGATTCAACTGGACAGGGGCTACGAGCAGTACTTC. Translated: CAWIQLDRGYEQYF.

This clonotype was counted a few times. V and J are TRBV6-5 and TRBJ1-2; perhaps TRBD1 as D (5 bases). The CDR3 runs to 16 residues. In germline, CDR1 is MNHEY, CDR2 SVGAGI. Deletions cut 4 bases from V and 4 bases from J, with 19 bases between. CDR3 amino acids: CASSSPMPGRIYGYTF. The DNA for the CDR3 is TGTGCCAGCAGTTCCCCAATGCCGGGACGGATCTATGGCTACACCTTC.

This clonotype was seen a few times. V and J are TRBV7-9 and TRBJ1-1; D is ambiguous. This CDR3 contains 13 residues. Germline loops: CDR1 SEHNR, CDR2 FQNEAQ (reference sequence). With 2 bases removed from V and 2 bases from J, the gap between germline ends came to 6 bases. CDR3 region: CASSLFVNTEAFF. In nucleotides, the CDR3 is TGTGCCAGCAGCTTATTTGTAAACACTGAAGCTTTCTTT.

Ten or more counts support this clonotype. The chain uses TRBV6-5 and TRBJ2-6; D unresolved. Germline-derived CDR1 and CDR2 are MNHEY and SVGAGI. Trimming removed 0 bases from V and 2 bases from J, with 8 bases in between. This CDR3 contains 16 residues. The CDR3 coding sequence is TGTGCCAGCAGTTACTCCTGGGCAGCTGGGGCCAACGTCCTGACTTTC. Amino acids: CASSYSWAAGANVLTF.